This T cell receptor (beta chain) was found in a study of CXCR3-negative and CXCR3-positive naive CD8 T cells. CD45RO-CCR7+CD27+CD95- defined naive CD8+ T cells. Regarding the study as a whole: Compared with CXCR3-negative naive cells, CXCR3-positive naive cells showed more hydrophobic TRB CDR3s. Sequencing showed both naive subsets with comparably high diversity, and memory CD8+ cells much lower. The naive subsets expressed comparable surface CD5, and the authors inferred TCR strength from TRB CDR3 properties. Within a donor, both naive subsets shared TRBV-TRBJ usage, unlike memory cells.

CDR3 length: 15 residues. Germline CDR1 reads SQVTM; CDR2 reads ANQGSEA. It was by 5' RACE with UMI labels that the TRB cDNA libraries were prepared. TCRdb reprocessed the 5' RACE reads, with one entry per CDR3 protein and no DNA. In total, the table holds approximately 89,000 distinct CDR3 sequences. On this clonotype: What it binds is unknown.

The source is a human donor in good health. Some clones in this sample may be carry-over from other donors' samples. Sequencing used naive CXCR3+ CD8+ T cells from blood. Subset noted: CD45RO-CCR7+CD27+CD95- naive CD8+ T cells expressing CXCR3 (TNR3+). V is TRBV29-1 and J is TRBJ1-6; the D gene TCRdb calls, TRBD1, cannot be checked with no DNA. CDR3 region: CSVALGQGNNSPLHF.